This T cell receptor beta chain is from a study of regulatory T cells in long-lasting Graves disease. Arm-PCR with iRepertoire HTBI primers amplified the CDR3 regions for these TCR beta libraries. Via MiXCR, TCRdb re-called the multiplex PCR reads, giving one row per CDR3 protein. The data hold a few hundred thousand distinct CDR3 sequences, with 20% to 25% observed a single time. This clonotype has at least ten counts. Stated time point: newly diagnosed GD, antithyroid drugs for less than 3 months. RNA from PBMCs was the source of the TCR library. J was trimmed by 6 bases and V by 0 bases; bases with no gene match: 5. The CDR3 totals 15 residues. Germline CDR1 and CDR2: SGDLS and YYNGEE.

The receptor was derived from a female donor with Graves disease. The chain combines TRBV9 with TRBJ2-1; 8 nucleotides agree with TRBD1. The source material was peripheral blood mononuclear cells (PBMCs), sampled at new diagnosis, from a patient treated with antithyroid drugs. CDR3 protein: CASSVATGGSNEQFF. CDR3 sequence (DNA): TGTGCCAGCAGCGTAGCCACAGGGGGGTCCAATGAGCAGTTCTTC.